This T cell receptor (beta chain) was captured in a study of CD8+CD57+ T cells in acquired aplastic anemia (dated 2018 in TCRdb). Turning to the overall study: DNA extracted from sorted CD4+ and CD8+ cells had a mean of about 3 ug, with a range of roughly 0.17 to 27.4 ug. A CD8+CD57+ expansion meant a frequency higher than the mean frequency seen in healthy subjects.

The research as a whole found: Some 30 CD8+ CDR3 sequences were found to be shared between patients and controls, but these sequences appeared to be highly expressed in patients and within the immunodominant clones of the patients. No significant difference in CD8+ Simpson's diversity was found between patients and healthy controls (P=0.060).

Patients chosen for sequencing had shown expansion of CD8+CD57+ cells by flow cytometry. All patients had severe acquired aplastic anemia diagnosed by International Study of Aplastic Anemia and Agranulocytosis and Camitta criteria. No therapy had been received by the patients at the time of blood sampling. TCR repertoires of sorted CD4+ and CD8+ blood T cells from severe aplastic anemia patients and healthy subjects were deep-sequenced in the study. Patients were enrolled under clinicaltrials.gov protocols 00001620, 01623167, 00001397, 00071045, 00081523 and 00961064 in the USA. Ficoll-Paque density gradient centrifugation was used to isolate peripheral blood mononuclear cells. Before DNA was extracted, CD4+ and CD8+ T cells were sorted using either FACS or magnetic beads. TCR beta VDJ combination and CDR3 sequence profiling used genomic DNA as the template. An Illumina HiSeq 2000 was the platform used for TCR repertoire sequencing. The study's processing was this. Repertoires were assessed using TRBV/TRBJ rearrangement plots, CDR3 size and DJ length profiles, and Simpson's diversity index. The immunodominant clone was defined as the most abundant DNA sequence in deep sequencing data. CDR3 amino acid sequences were checked for sharing across subjects and were also compared against the VDJdb database and published repertoires. Clones were called with MiXCR by TCRdb after fastp trimmed the public reads at Q25, and only in-frame beta chains were retained. Here each entry gathers all rows of one CDR3 protein and keeps the most common genes and DNA. The V and J calls were not made by the authors but by TCRdb's processing. The sample has under 200,000 distinct CDR3 sequences on record, less than 60% of them singletons. Together, the top ten hold about 1.7% of the sample.

CDR3 length: 14 amino acids, cysteine to phenylalanine. Of all the DNA, just the CDR3 is kept, 42 bases in frame from base 1. V lost 8 bases and J lost 7 bases, and the count of bases not matched to a germline gene is 9. From a lookup of the germline V gene, CDR1 and CDR2 are SNHLY and FYNNEI. A note on this clonotype: Its recognized antigen is unknown. No much larger clone is present one base from it, and per-base qualities are unavailable.

Recombination linked TRBV2 to TRBJ1-4; 8 bases in between match TRBD1. Sequencing was performed on sorted CD4+, CD8+, or CD8+CD57+ T cells (not recorded which) from PBMCs. The receptor's source is a human donor with aplastic anemia. The DNA is as follows: TGTGCCAGCGGGTTCGGACAGGGAAGTGAAAAACTGTTTTTT. It codes for CASGFGQGSEKLFF.